Included here is one TCR beta chain sequence, with context. This clonotype has more than one count but fewer than ten. Its antigen remains undetermined. Base qualities are not provided; no much larger clone lies one nucleotide away. Sequenced on an Illumina HiSeq 1500. TCRdb reprocessing: public reads trimmed at Q25 with fastp, clones called with MiXCR, in-frame beta chains kept. Each record represents a unique CDR3 protein, reported with the most common genes and DNA among its rows. The sample table records a few hundred thousand distinct CDR3 sequences; roughly a third of these occur just once. The biggest ten clones account for roughly a sixth of the sample. The source of the sample is a study of T cell repertoires in cytomegalovirus infection (dated by TCRdb to the late 2010s). Regarding the study in general: Recently identified HLA-C-restricted CMV epitopes, whose presentation resists viral immunomodulation, were targeted by peptide stimulations together with well-studied HLA-B-restricted epitopes. The HLA type of each donor mattered for the analysis, because public TCR beta signatures pointed to carriage of CMV infection along with the matching HLA type.

This specimen's treatment or condition label, interpreted: in vitro stimulation with specific CMV peptide epitopes to enrich CMV-specific T cells. Points the paper makes about the study in general: In the ex vivo response, HLA-C-restricted CMV-specific TCR beta clonotypes were dominant, and in two of eight donors the single most frequent clonotype came from this HLA-C-restricted group. In both this cohort and an independent cohort of several hundred donors, the cumulative frequency of public TCR beta family members distinguished carriers of CMV infection plus the relevant HLA type.

The CDR3 holds 19 amino acids from the cysteine to the phenylalanine. The read is trimmed to its CDR3 DNA, 57 bases read in frame from base 1. Per the germline V gene (reference sequence), MNHEY is the CDR1 and SMNVEV is the CDR2. V is trimmed back by 0 bases and J by 5 bases, and the junction contains 18 bases that no gene match accounts for. Material: cultured PBMCs, obtained from culture after CMV antigen stimulation. The V gene is TRBV27 and the J gene is TRBJ2-5; TRBD1 lines up with 7 middle nucleotides. The clonotype comes from a human donor in good health (CMV status not recorded). Some clones in this sample may be carry-over from other donors' samples. CDR3 sequence: CASSLSPPPQQGMRETQYF. At the DNA level, the sequence is TGTGCCAGCAGTTTATCGCCCCCCCCCCAACAGGGGATGAGGGAGACCCAGTACTTC.